The 28 T cell receptor beta chains below come from one sample, sequenced in a study of identical twins. Each CDR3 protein is one row after TCRdb ran MiXCR on the 5' RACE reads. The repertoire consists of 1,800,000 or so distinct CDR3 sequences, with roughly a third occurring once and the leading ten covering less than 0.35%. Sequencing was carried out using cord blood. The receptor set was obtained from a newborn girl in good health.

This clonotype was picked up a small number of times. V gene TRBV12-3 or TRBV12-4 combines with J gene TRBJ2-7; D not resolved. The CDR3 is 15 residues long. V lost 4 bases, J lost 4 bases, and 17 bases lay in between. CDR3: CASSSEMASRYEQYF. The CDR3 DNA reads TGTGCCAGCAGTTCAGAGATGGCCTCGAGGTACGAGCAGTACTTC.

The genes are TRBV6-2 or TRBV6-3 and TRBJ1-2; D unresolved. The CDR3 is 11 residues long. CDR1 is MNHEY and CDR2 is SVGEGT in the germline V gene. With 2 bases removed from V and 10 bases from J, the gap between germline ends came to 8 bases. This CDR3 reads CASSYGEDYTF. The DNA of the CDR3 is TGTGCCAGCAGTTACGGCGAGGACTACACCTTC.

This clonotype has more than one count but fewer than ten. The chain carries TRBV10-3 and TRBJ1-2; maybe TRBD1 (6 bases). CDR1 is ENHRY, CDR2 SYGVKD, per germline. V lost 6 bases and J lost 7, with 9 bases in between. The CDR3 runs to 11 residues. As DNA, the CDR3 is TGTGCCATCAGACAGGGTGGTGGCTACACCTTC. As protein: CAIRQGGGYTF.

This clonotype was counted between two and nine times. The J gene is TRBJ2-4, the V gene TRBV28; possible D gene TRBD1, 5 bases. The DNA end is more similar to TRBJ2-5, so the J call may be wrong. Germline V lookup: CDR1 MDHEN, CDR2 SYDVKM. The CDR3 is 17 residues long. The CDR3 here is CASRHSGRRSLQETQYF. CDR3 sequence (DNA): TGTGCCAGCAGACACTCAGGGCGCAGGAGCCTTCAAGAGACCCAGTACTTC.

This clonotype was counted at least ten times. This chain links TRBV20-1 with TRBJ2-4; the D gene is possibly TRBD1 (6 bases). The germline V and J ends were trimmed by 5 bases and 9 bases, with 17 bases remaining between them. CDR3 length: 13 amino acids. Germline CDR1 DFQATT, CDR2 SNEGSKA (reference sequence). DNA of the CDR3: TGCAGTGCTCGTAGCTTACAGGGTGGCATTCAGTACTTC. This sequence encodes CSARSLQGGIQYF.

The table lists this clonotype with a few counts. The J gene is TRBJ1-1, the V gene TRBV27; 7 bases match TRBD1. The CDR3 is 14 amino acids. From germline, CDR1 is MNHEY and CDR2 SMNVEV (reference sequence). V was pared by 3 bases and J by 4 bases, with 5 bases of the junction left unmatched. CDR3 protein: CASSFWAGGTEAFF. CDR3 in DNA: TGTGCCAGCAGTTTTTGGGCAGGGGGCACTGAAGCTTTCTTT.

This sequence joins TRBV28 and TRBJ2-2; D gene unclear. V lost 5 bases to trimming and J lost 1 base, with 20 bases between them. Germline V gene data show CDR1 as MDHEN and CDR2 as SYDVKM. The CDR3 consists of 18 residues. The CDR3 DNA reads TGTGCCAGCAGTAAATATCGGTTGGCCACCCTGAACACCGGGGAGCTGTTTTTT. Its translation is CASSKYRLATLNTGELFF. Together with reference TRBV28 and TRBJ2-2, the CDR3 gives the full variable domain: DVKVTQSSRYLVKRTGEKVFLECVQDMDHENMFWYRQDPGLGLRLIYFSYDVKMKEKGDIPEGYSVSREKKERFSLILESASTNQTSMYLCASSKYRLATLNTGELFFGEGSRLTVL.

This sequence joins TRBV4-1 and TRBJ1-3; D unclear. Trimming removed 0 bases at V and 0 bases at J, with 15 bases between. Germline V CDR1 and CDR2: MGHRA, YSYEKL. There are 18 residues in the CDR3. CDR3 loop: CASSQDPARTYSGNTIYF. For the CDR3, the DNA is TGCGCCAGCAGCCAAGATCCAGCACGCACGTACTCTGGAAACACCATATATTTT.

J is TRBJ2-5 and V is TRBV14; 11 nucleotides line up with TRBD2. V shed 2 bases and J 11 bases; nucleotides not matched to a gene: 22. CDR1 is SGHDN, CDR2 FVKESK, per germline. The CDR3 length is 19 residues. The CDR3 region has the DNA TGTGCCAGCAGCCAACTCCGACCGTGGGGACTAGCGGCCTACAATGAGCAGTACTTC. Its protein is CASSQLRPWGLAAYNEQYF.

This clonotype came up a few times. J is TRBJ2-7 and V is TRBV20-1, with TRBD1 matching 7 bases. Germline lookup yields CDR1 DFQATT and CDR2 SNEGSKA (reference sequence). CDR3 size: 14 residues. V lost 1 base and J lost 5; bases outside the gene matches: 8. CDR3 nucleotides: TGCAGTGCTAGAGCGGACAGGCTGACTAACGAGCAGTACTTC. As protein: CSARADRLTNEQYF.

This clonotype was counted a few times. This chain uses TRBV5-1 with TRBJ2-5, with 9 bases identical to TRBD1. CDR1 is SGHRS and CDR2 is YFSETQ in the germline V gene. Trimming at V came to 4 bases and at J to 4 bases, leaving 5 bases not matched to a gene. The CDR3 is 14 residues long. DNA for the CDR3: TGCGCCAGCAGCAAACAGACAGGGGGAGAGACCCAGTACTTC. Its translation: CASSKQTGGETQYF.

Details on this clonotype: This sequence may be a read error, since a much larger clone differs from it by one base. The chain recombines TRBV5-1 with TRBJ2-7, with unresolved D. V dropped 4 bases and J dropped 1 base, with 9 bases sitting between them. The CDR3 consists of 13 residues. Germline loops: CDR1 SGHRS, CDR2 YFSETQ. CDR3 nucleotide sequence: TGCGCCAGCAGCGTGGTCCAGTCCTACGAGCAGTACTTC. Amino acids: CASSVVQSYEQYF.

This chain joins TRBV20-1 and TRBJ2-3; 13 positions match TRBD2. V was pared by 6 bases and J by 5 bases, with 5 bases of the junction left unmatched. CDR3 length: 14 amino acids. CDR1 and CDR2 from the germline V gene are DFQATT and SNEGSKA (reference sequence). The CDR3 is CSAAGLAGRDTQYF. The CDR3 nucleotides are TGCAGTGCCGCGGGACTAGCGGGGAGAGATACGCAGTATTTT.

Notes on this clonotype: A much larger clone differs by one base, so this may be a read error. This chain joins TRBV29-1 and TRBJ2-5; TRBD2 is a possible D gene (5 bases). The V end was cut by 3 bases, the J end by 11 bases, with 16 bases between. The germline V gene encodes CDR1 SQVTM and CDR2 ANQGSEA. CDR3 length: 12 amino acids. CDR3 sequence (DNA): TGCAGCGTTGAGGAACAGCGGAATGAGCAGTACTTC. This codes for CSVEEQRNEQYF. The complete variable domain, with remaining parts taken from reference TRBV29-1 and TRBJ2-5, reads SAVISQKPSRDICQRGTSLTIQCQVDSQVTMMFWYRQQPGQSLTLIATANQGSEATYESGFVIDKFPISRPNLTFSTLTVSNMSPEDSSIYLCSVEEQRNEQYFGPGTRLLVL.

A word on this clonotype: A much larger clone is a single base away; this may be a read error. This chain links TRBV10-3 with TRBJ2-5, with 9 bases aligning to TRBD2. Gene TRBJ2-1 matches the end of the DNA better, so the J call may be wrong. The CDR3 is 16 amino acids. The germline gives CDR1 ENHRY, CDR2 SYGVKD. CDR3 protein: CAISDPTGLAQETQFF. The CDR3 DNA follows: TGTGCCATCAGTGACCCGACCGGACTAGCGCAAGAGACCCAGTTCTTC.

This clonotype has a count of ten or more. The CDR3 DNA reads as TGTGCCAGCAGCTTATCCAGCGGGAGGGCTGATACGCAGTATTTT. Translation gives CASSLSSGRADTQYF. The chain joins TRBV7-2 to TRBJ2-3, with TRBD2 identical over 10 bases. Germline CDR1 reads SGHTA; CDR2 reads FQGNSA. V shed 2 bases and J 6 bases; nucleotides not matched to a gene: 5. This CDR3 is 15 amino acids long.

This clonotype has only a few counts. J is TRBJ2-5 and V is TRBV28; possible D gene TRBD1, 6 bases. CDR3 length equals 12 residues. Germline CDR1 MDHEN, CDR2 SYDVKM. V lost 8 bases and J 10 bases, leaving 17 bases between the germline ends. The CDR3 reads CASGTQGSFQYF. The CDR3 DNA reads as TGTGCCAGCGGGACACAAGGGAGTTTCCAGTACTTC.

V and J are TRBV29-1 and TRBJ2-3; 7 nucleotides match TRBD1. This CDR3 has 15 amino acids. Germline V lookup: CDR1 SQVTM, CDR2 ANQGSEA. The trim removed 4 bases at V and 2 bases at J, leaving 9 bases unmatched. DNA for the CDR3: TGCAGCGTTGCACACAGGGGTAGCCCCACAGATACGCAGTATTTT. Protein: CSVAHRGSPTDTQYF.

This clonotype was counted once. The V and J genes are TRBV4-3 and TRBJ1-4; 9 bases line up with TRBD1. The CDR3 is 16 amino acids. V was pared by 0 bases and J by 7 bases, with 6 bases of the junction left unmatched. Looked up from germline, CDR1 is LGHNA and CDR2 is YSLEER. The CDR3 DNA is TGCGCCAGCAGCCAAGAAAGGGGACAGGGTGCTGAAAAACTGTTTTTT. Translating it yields CASSQERGQGAEKLFF.

The chain joins TRBV20-1 to TRBJ2-3; D might be TRBD1 or TRBD2, each matching 6 bases. Germline CDR1 reads DFQATT; CDR2 reads SNEGSKA (reference sequence). The CDR3 extends over 12 amino acids. Trimming cost V 5 bases and J 4 bases, with 10 bases left between them. The CDR3 DNA is TGCAGTGCTGACGGGGGCGCAGATACGCAGTATTTT. Residues: CSADGGADTQYF.

The chain is built from TRBV20-1 and TRBJ2-2; 8 nucleotides line up with TRBD2. Per germline, CDR1 DFQATT and CDR2 SNEGSKA (reference sequence). The CDR3 consists of 15 residues. The CDR3 nucleotides read TGCAGAAACAATACTGTACCTAGCGGGACCGGGGAGCTGTTTTTT. Translation: CRNNTVPSGTGELFF.

This clonotype was recorded a few times. V and J are TRBV12-3 or TRBV12-4 and TRBJ2-5, with 9 bases aligning to TRBD1. The CDR3 runs 17 residues. After removal of 6 bases from V and 2 bases from J, the junction contained 13 bases not matched to a gene. For the CDR3, the DNA is TGTGCCAGCAGCCCACTACAGGGACAGGGCCGACAAGAGACCCAGTACTTC. As protein: CASSPLQGQGRQETQYF.

This clonotype was found a few times. The chain carries TRBV6-5 and TRBJ1-2, with D perhaps TRBD1 (5 bases). There are 14 residues in the CDR3. Germline V CDR1 and CDR2: MNHEY, SVGAGI. With 6 bases removed from V and 2 bases from J, the gap between germline ends came to 13 bases. The CDR3 protein is CASRPIGGNYGYTF. The DNA of the CDR3 is TGTGCCAGCAGGCCTATTGGGGGAAACTATGGCTACACCTTC.

This clonotype showed up just a few times. The chain uses TRBV12-5 and TRBJ1-1; D gene unclear. Trimming shortened V by 3 bases and J by 8 bases, and 10 bases separated the two germline ends. Germline lookup yields CDR1 LGHNT and CDR2 FRNRAP. The CDR3 is 12 amino acids. The CDR3 reads CASGFEVGEAFF. For the CDR3, the DNA is TGTGCTAGTGGTTTCGAAGTCGGAGAAGCTTTCTTT.

The chain carries TRBV5-5 and TRBJ2-3; 10 bases align to TRBD2. Germline loops: CDR1 SGHKS, CDR2 YYEKEE (reference sequence). CDR3 size: 17 residues. V lost 0 bases and J lost 5; bases outside the gene matches: 9. CDR3 protein: CASSLVSSGGAGDTQYF. The DNA for the CDR3 is TGTGCCAGCAGCTTGGTGTCCAGCGGGGGGGCGGGAGATACGCAGTATTTT.

V gene TRBV12-3 or TRBV12-4 combines with J gene TRBJ2-7; 8 nucleotides align to TRBD2. The CDR3 is 16 amino acids. V lost 3 bases, J lost 4 bases, and 11 bases stayed unmatched. The CDR3 DNA is TGTGCCAGCAGTTTGAGTCGAGCGGGAGACGTGTACGAGCAGTACTTC. Its protein product is CASSLSRAGDVYEQYF.

The rearrangement joins TRBV20-1 to TRBJ2-7, with 9 bases lining up with TRBD1. CDR3 length equals 17 residues. Germline V gene sequence: CDR1 DFQATT, CDR2 SNEGSKA (reference sequence). V lost 0 bases to trimming and J lost 2 bases; unmatched junction nucleotides: 11. DNA for the CDR3: TGCAGTGCTAGAGATTATCGGGACCGACAGGGGGCCTACGAGCAGTACTTC. It specifies CSARDYRDRQGAYEQYF.

To note about this clonotype: The junction shows a germline mismatch at one end, possibly a read error. This chain links TRBV9 with TRBJ2-1; no definite D call. Germline values: CDR1 SGDLS, CDR2 YYNGEE. CDR3 length equals 13 residues. CDR3 residues: CANSVTAHNEQFF. The DNA of the CDR3 is TGTGCCAACAGCGTCACTGCCCACAATGAGCAGTTCTTC.